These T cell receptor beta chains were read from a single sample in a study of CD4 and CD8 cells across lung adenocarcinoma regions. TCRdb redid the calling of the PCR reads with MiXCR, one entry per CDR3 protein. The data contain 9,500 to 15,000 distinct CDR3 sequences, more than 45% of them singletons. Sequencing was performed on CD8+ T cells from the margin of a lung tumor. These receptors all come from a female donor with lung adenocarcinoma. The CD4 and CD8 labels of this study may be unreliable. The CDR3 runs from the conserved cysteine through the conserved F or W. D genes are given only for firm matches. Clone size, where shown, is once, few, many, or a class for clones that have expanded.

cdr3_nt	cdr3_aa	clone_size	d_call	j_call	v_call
TGTGCCAGCACCAAGGGAGCCCATAATCAGCCCCACCACTTT	CASTKGAHNQPHHF	.	.	TRBJ1-5	TRBV6-1
TGCGCCAGCAGTGTTGGATCAAACGCCGAAAACATGCAGTACTTC	CASSVGSNAENMQYF	once	.	TRBJ2-7	TRBV10-2
TGTGCCAGCAGTGAGTTGGTGCCTAAAAATGAGCAGTATTTC	CASSELVPKNEQYF	.	.	TRBJ2-1	TRBV6-1
TGTGCCAGCAGTGATCCAGGGGTGGAGCAGTACTTC	CASSDPGVEQYF	many	.	TRBJ2-7	TRBV6-1
TGCGCCAGCAGCTTGGAGCCCGGGAGAAATGAAAAACTGTTTTTT	CASSLEPGRNEKLFF	.	.	TRBJ1-4	TRBV5-1
TGTGCCAGCAGCAGGTCTCCGGGACAGGGGGCGAGGGATACGCAGTATTTT	CASSRSPGQGARDTQYF	.	TRBD1	TRBJ2-3	TRBV5-5
TGTGCCAGCAGTGAACATGTAGCCCTAGGGAACTATGGCTACACCTTC	CASSEHVALGNYGYTF	many	.	TRBJ1-2	TRBV6-1
TGTGCCAGCACTAAACAGGGTTATCAAACCGGGGAGCTGTTTTTT	CASTKQGYQTGELFF	medium-sized	.	TRBJ2-2	TRBV27
TGTGCCAGCAGTGGACTAGCGGGGGGCCAAGATACCCAGTATTTT	CASSGLAGGQDTQYF	.	TRBD2	TRBJ2-3	TRBV6-1
TGTGCCAGCCTTAGAGGACCCCTTCAAGAGACCCAGTACTTC	CASLRGPLQETQYF	.	.	TRBJ2-5	TRBV6-1
TGTGCCAGGAGATTCTCCGGGACTAGCGGCGATGAGCAGTTTTTC	CARRFSGTSGDEQFF	.	TRBD2	TRBJ2-1	TRBV6-5
TGCAGTGCTAGTTCATGGTCGGGGGGGCCTTTATTCTACGAGCAGTACTTC	CSASSWSGGPLFYEQYF	many	TRBD2	TRBJ2-7	TRBV20-1
TGCGCCAGCAGTGACTCCAGGACAGGGAATGAAAAACTGTTTTTT	CASSDSRTGNEKLFF	many	TRBD1	TRBJ1-4	TRBV10-1
TGTGCCACCAGTGATCGGGCTAGCGGGTTTCAGTTCTTC	CATSDRASGFQFF	.	TRBD2	TRBJ2-1	TRBV24-1
TGTGCCGGCAGTTTGGGCGGGTTCCCAGATACCCAGTACTTT	CAGSLGGFPDTQYF	.	.	TRBJ2-3	TRBV27
TGTGCCATCAGTGCCCCTACTAGCGGGAGAAACACAGATACGCAGTATTTT	CAISAPTSGRNTDTQYF	.	TRBD2	TRBJ2-3	TRBV10-3
TGTGCCAGGGGCGTAGGGGGACAAGGGCCAGATACGCAGTATTTT	CARGVGGQGPDTQYF	.	.	TRBJ2-3	TRBV9
TGCGCCAGCAGTCAATCTTGGCAACTCACAGATACGCAGTATTTT	CASSQSWQLTDTQYF	many	.	TRBJ2-3	TRBV23-1
TGTGCCAGCAGCGTAGGAATAGCGGCCTACGAGCAGTACTTC	CASSVGIAAYEQYF	many	.	TRBJ2-7	TRBV9
TGTGCCAGCAGCCGCGGCCTGGGGGGGGGAGCCACAGACATGCAGTATTTC	CASSRGLGGGATDMQYF	.	TRBD2	TRBJ2-4	TRBV6-1
TGTGCCAGCAGCTTATGGTACAATGAGCAGTTCTTC	CASSLWYNEQFF	medium-sized	.	TRBJ2-1	TRBV11-1
TGTGCCAGCAGCCAAGAATTCGGGGTCAATGAGCAGTTCTTC	CASSQEFGVNEQFF	.	.	TRBJ2-1	TRBV4-2
TGTGCCAGCAGGAGGGACCCCGCCAGGTTTGATACGCAGTATTTT	CASRRDPARFDTQYF	.	.	TRBJ2-3	TRBV6-1
TGTGCCAGCAGTCGGACAAACAGGGGCGAGCAGTACTTC	CASSRTNRGEQYF	.	TRBD1	TRBJ2-7	TRBV6-1
TGTGCCAGCAGTTTCTCACTGGACCGGGACAGGGGGGCCTGGGACACTGAAGCTTTCTTT	CASSFSLDRDRGAWDTEAFF	.	TRBD1	TRBJ1-1	TRBV6-5
TGTGCCAGCAGCCAAATGGAGACCCAGTACTTC	CASSQMETQYF	.	.	TRBJ2-5	TRBV14
TGTGCCAGCAGGGTCCCAGGAGCCGACACTGAAGCTTTCTTT	CASRVPGADTEAFF	.	.	TRBJ1-1	TRBV6-1
TGTGCCAGCAGTGAATTTGGAGACACGTTGTTTTTT	CASSEFGDTLFF	many	.	TRBJ1-4	TRBV6-1
TGTGCCAGCAGTGAAGCCCAGACAGGGAGCCAAGAGACCCAGTACTTC	CASSEAQTGSQETQYF	medium-sized	TRBD1	TRBJ2-5	TRBV6-1
TGTGCCAGCGGCTTCTCCGGGGCTAGCGGCAATGAGCAGTTCTTC	CASGFSGASGNEQFF	.	TRBD2	TRBJ2-1	TRBV6-1
TGTGCCAGTGCGGGGCAAGGGGGCCGTGACCAAGAGACGCAGTACTTC	CASAGQGGRDQETQYF	.	.	TRBJ2-7	TRBV6-1
TGTGCCAGCAGCCGAGTTGGACTAGCGGGGACCTACGAGCAGTACTTC	CASSRVGLAGTYEQYF	.	TRBD2	TRBJ2-7	TRBV6-2/TRBV6-3
TGTGCCAGCAGTCTGCAAGAAAAAGAGACCCAGTACTTC	CASSLQEKETQYF	.	.	TRBJ2-5	TRBV25-1
TGTGCCAGCAGCCTAGGACTAGCGGGACGAGAGGCGCAGTACTTC	CASSLGLAGREAQYF	.	TRBD2	TRBJ2-7	TRBV7-2
TGCAGTGCAAGGGACAGGGGAGGGAATCAGCCCCAGCATTTT	CSARDRGGNQPQHF	.	TRBD1	TRBJ1-5	TRBV20-1
TGTGCCAGCAGTCGGCTAGCGGGTTTTCCAGATACGCAGTATTTT	CASSRLAGFPDTQYF	large	TRBD2	TRBJ2-3	TRBV6-1
TGTGCCAGCAGCTTTGTGGGCGGGGGGAATGAGCAGTTCTTC	CASSFVGGGNEQFF	many	TRBD2	TRBJ2-1	TRBV7-2
TGTGCCAGCAGTTTATGGGGGGGGGGGGGCGGTGGTGAAAAACTGTTTTTT	CASSLWGGGGGGEKLFF	.	.	TRBJ1-4	TRBV28
TGTGCCAGTTCACCAGAAGGGGACAAAAACATTCAGTACTTC	CASSPEGDKNIQYF	few	.	TRBJ2-4	TRBV25-1
TGTGCCAGCAGTGAAGAGGGGACTCAGAACACCGATGCGCTGTATTTT	CASSEEGTQNTDALYF	.	.	TRBJ2-2	TRBV6-1
TGCGCCAGCACCGAGGACAGGACTTACACTGAGCAGTTCTTC	CASTEDRTYTEQFF	.	TRBD1	TRBJ2-1	TRBV10-2
TGTGCCAGCAGTCCCCGGGGAGGACGAGAGCAGTTCTTC	CASSPRGGREQFF	few	.	TRBJ2-1	TRBV27
TGCGCCAGCAGTGGGTTAAGTAGCACAGATACCCAGTACTTC	CASSGLSSTDTQYF	.	.	TRBJ2-5	TRBV10-1
TGTGCCAGCAGCCCCGGTAGCGCTTATTACAATGAGCAGTTCTTC	CASSPGSAYYNEQFF	.	.	TRBJ2-1	TRBV9
TGCGCCAGCAGCCCGGGGAGCGGGACAGATACGCAGTATTTT	CASSPGSGTDTQYF	many	.	TRBJ2-3	TRBV4-1
.	CASILDFNQPQHF	medium-sized	.	TRBJ1-5	TRBV6-5
TGTGCCAGCCGGAAAAGCGTAGCGGGGGGGCCAGCCAACAACGTTCAGTACTTC	CASRKSVAGGPANNVQYF	.	TRBD2	TRBJ2-4	TRBV6-5
TGTGCCAGCAGTGCTACAGGGGTCGCCTACAATGAGCAGTTCTTC	CASSATGVAYNEQFF	.	TRBD1	TRBJ2-1	TRBV6-1
TGTGCCAGCAGTTACTCGGGGGGGGGGGGGGGGGGGGGGGGGGGGGAGACCCAGTACTTC	CASSYSGGGGGGGGGETQYF	.	TRBD2	TRBJ2-5	TRBV6-5
TGTGCCAGCAGCGTGGGGGGGCAGGCAACAGATATGCAGTATTTT	CASSVGGQATDMQYF	.	.	TRBJ2-3	TRBV9
TGTGCCATCAGTGAGTCTTCAGTTGGGACAGGGGGGAAGAATGAGCAGTTCTTC	CAISESSVGTGGKNEQFF	.	TRBD1	TRBJ2-1	TRBV10-3